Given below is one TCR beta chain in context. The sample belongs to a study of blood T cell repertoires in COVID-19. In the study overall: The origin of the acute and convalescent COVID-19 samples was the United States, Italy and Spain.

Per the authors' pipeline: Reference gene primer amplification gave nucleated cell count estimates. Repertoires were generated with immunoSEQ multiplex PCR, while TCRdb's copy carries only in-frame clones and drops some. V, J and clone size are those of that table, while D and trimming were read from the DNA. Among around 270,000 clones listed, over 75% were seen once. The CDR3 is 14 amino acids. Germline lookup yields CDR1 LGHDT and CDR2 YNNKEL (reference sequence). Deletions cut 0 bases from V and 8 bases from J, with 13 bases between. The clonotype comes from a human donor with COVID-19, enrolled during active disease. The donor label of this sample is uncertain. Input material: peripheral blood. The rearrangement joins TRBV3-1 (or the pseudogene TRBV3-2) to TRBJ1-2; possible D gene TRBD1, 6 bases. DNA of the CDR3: TGTGCCAGCAGCCAAGATAATGGGGGCCGGGGCTACACCTTC. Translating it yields CASSQDNGGRGYTF.